Listed below are T cell receptor beta chains from one sample, sequenced in a study of OX40 agonist ivuxolimab in advanced cancers. Only in-frame clones appear in the TCRdb table, and some are missing; sequencing was by immunoSEQ multiplex PCR. The profile shows 100,000 to 130,000 clones, approximately 89% of them singletons. Sequencing used CD4+ or CD8+ T cells sorted from blood, obtained in a trial of the OX40 agonist ivuxolimab. The source of these receptors is an adult with an advanced solid tumor such as melanoma, head and neck, liver or kidney cancer. Each CDR3 is given with its conserved first and last residue.

v_call: TRBV19; cdr3_aa: CASSISGRTEEQFF
v_call: TRBV18; cdr3_aa: CASSPVQYNEQFF
v_call: TRBV4-1; cdr3_aa: CASSQGPTHTGELFF
v_call: TRBV11-2; cdr3_aa: CASSLSLSTEAFF
v_call: TRBV14; cdr3_aa: CASSPGLNTIYF
v_call: TRBV5-1; cdr3_aa: CASSLGGTGANVLTF
v_call: TRBV2; cdr3_aa: CASSVGAGGGTDTQYF
v_call: TRBV9; cdr3_aa: CASSVGPGRGQPQHF
v_call: TRBV19; cdr3_aa: CASNTGRVNTEAFF
v_call: TRBV25-1; cdr3_aa: CASTGELFF
v_call: TRBV7-2; cdr3_aa: CASSLLGRGYTF
v_call: TRBV29-1; cdr3_aa: CSVAVLEVYNEQFF
v_call: TRBV29-1; cdr3_aa: CSVTTGGGGTEAFF
v_call: TRBV7-2; cdr3_aa: CASSLGGLAGINEQFF
v_call: TRBV7-9; cdr3_aa: CASSLAGETQYF
v_call: TRBV2; cdr3_aa: CASSGGFGEQFF
v_call: TRBV5-1; cdr3_aa: CASSLVRGSTDTQYF
v_call: TRBV2; cdr3_aa: CASSMSNYEQYF
v_call: TRBV29-1; cdr3_aa: CSVEDIKQFF
v_call: TRBV27; cdr3_aa: CASGVGTSSLDEQFF
v_call: TRBV19; cdr3_aa: CASSTPRDSFDYNEQFF
v_call: TRBV14; cdr3_aa: CASSQDSARHNEQFF
v_call: TRBV6-5; cdr3_aa: CASSYSWDSYTEAFF
v_call: TRBV6-1; cdr3_aa: CANAKTGVGETQYF
v_call: TRBV18; cdr3_aa: CASSPPGQNSNQPQHF
v_call: TRBV5-1; cdr3_aa: CASSKPGRRDYTF
v_call: TRBV5-5; cdr3_aa: CASSGRQAQETQYF
v_call: TRBV21-1; cdr3_aa: CASSIPGLAGGPGTGELFF
v_call: TRBV5-6; cdr3_aa: CASSLGAGPNQPQHF
v_call: TRBV30; cdr3_aa: CAWSGKSYNEQFF
v_call: TRBV12-5; cdr3_aa: CASGFGTGRDQPQHF
v_call: TRBV11-2; cdr3_aa: CASSFGSIATDTQYF
v_call: TRBV30; cdr3_aa: CAWSGGGGGFGYTF
v_call: TRBV7-9; cdr3_aa: CASSLVVPFF
v_call: TRBV9; cdr3_aa: CASSPGTSLVYEQYF
v_call: TRBV11-3; cdr3_aa: CASSLVAGQQETQYF
v_call: TRBV6-4; cdr3_aa: CASSEGDNQPQHF
v_call: TRBV6-5; cdr3_aa: CASRPGLSDYWFF
v_call: TRBV18; cdr3_aa: CASSPSAGYEKLFF
v_call: TRBV7-9; cdr3_aa: CASSRRRANTEAFF
v_call: TRBV11-2; cdr3_aa: CASSGNSPLHF
v_call: TRBV11-3; cdr3_aa: CASSFGLQGGEQYF
v_call: TRBV6-5; cdr3_aa: CASSYSQGISPGAFF
v_call: TRBV2; cdr3_aa: CASSEYDSRRNYNEQFF
v_call: TRBV19; cdr3_aa: CASSIHTWDSPLHF
v_call: TRBV30; cdr3_aa: CAWSAGRDQPQHF
v_call: TRBV27; cdr3_aa: CASSVPNQPQHF
v_call: TRBV6-6; cdr3_aa: CASSSEWGSYEQYF